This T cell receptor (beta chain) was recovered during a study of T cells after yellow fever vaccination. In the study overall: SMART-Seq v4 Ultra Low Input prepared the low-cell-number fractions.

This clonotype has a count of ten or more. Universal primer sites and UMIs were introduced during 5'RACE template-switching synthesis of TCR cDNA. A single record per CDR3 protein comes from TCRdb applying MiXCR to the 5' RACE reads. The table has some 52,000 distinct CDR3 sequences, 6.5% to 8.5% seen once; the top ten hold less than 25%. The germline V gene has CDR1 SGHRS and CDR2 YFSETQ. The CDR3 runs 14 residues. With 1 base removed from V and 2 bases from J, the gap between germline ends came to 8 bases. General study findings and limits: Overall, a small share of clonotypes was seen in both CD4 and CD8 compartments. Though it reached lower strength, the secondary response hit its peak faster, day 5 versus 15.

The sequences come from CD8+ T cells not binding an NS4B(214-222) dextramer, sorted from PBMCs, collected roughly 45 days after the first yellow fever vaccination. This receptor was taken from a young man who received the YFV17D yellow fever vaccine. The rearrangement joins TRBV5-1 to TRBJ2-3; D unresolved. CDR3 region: CASSLTLVTDTQYF. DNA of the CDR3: TGCGCCAGCAGCTTGACCCTGGTCACAGATACGCAGTATTTT.